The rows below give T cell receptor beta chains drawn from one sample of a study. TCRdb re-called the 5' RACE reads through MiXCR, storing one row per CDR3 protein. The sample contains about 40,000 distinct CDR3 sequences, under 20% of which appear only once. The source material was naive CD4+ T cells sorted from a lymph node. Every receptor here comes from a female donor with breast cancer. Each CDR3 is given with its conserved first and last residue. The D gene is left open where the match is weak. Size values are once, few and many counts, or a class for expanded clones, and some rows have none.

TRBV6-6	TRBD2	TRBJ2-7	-	CASRGGTYEQYF	TGTGCCAGCAGGGGAGGGACCTACGAGCAGTACTTC
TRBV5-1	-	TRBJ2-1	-	CASNFGSSYNEQFF	TGCGCCAGCAATTTTGGGAGCTCCTACAATGAGCAGTTCTTC
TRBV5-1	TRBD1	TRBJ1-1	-	CASSLGQGLLNTEAFF	TGCGCCAGCAGCTTGGGACAGGGGCTGTTGAACACTGAGGCTTTCTTT
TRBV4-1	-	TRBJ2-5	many	CASPRTTQYF	TGCGCCAGCCCTAGGACGACCCAGTACTTC
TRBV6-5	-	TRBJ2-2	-	CASRDLESAGELFF	TGTGCCAGCAGGGACCTAGAGTCTGCCGGGGAGCTGTTTTTT
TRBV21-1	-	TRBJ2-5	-	CAEGPYQETQYF	TGTGCCGAGGGACCGTACCAAGAGACCCAGTACTTC
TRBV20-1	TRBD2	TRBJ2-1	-	CSAITGTSGGSYNEQFF	TGCAGTGCCATAACCGGGACTAGCGGGGGAAGCTACAATGAGCAGTTCTTC
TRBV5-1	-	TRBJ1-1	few	CASSLDGMNTEAFF	TGCGCCAGCAGCTTGGATGGAATGAACACTGAAGCTTTCTTT
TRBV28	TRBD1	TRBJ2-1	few	CASVRDSYNEQFF	TGTGCCAGCGTTCGGGACAGCTACAATGAGCAGTTCTTC
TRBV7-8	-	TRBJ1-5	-	CASSFSRRYSNQPQHF	TGTGCCAGCAGCTTTTCGCGCAGATACAGCAATCAGCCCCAGCATTTT
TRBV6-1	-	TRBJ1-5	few	CASSADPSNQPQHF	TGTGCCAGCAGTGCGGACCCTAGCAATCAGCCCCAGCATTTT
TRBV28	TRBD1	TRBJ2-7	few	CASSRGQGARSGDEQYF	TGTGCCAGCAGTCGGGGACAGGGGGCGCGTAGTGGAGACGAGCAGTACTTC
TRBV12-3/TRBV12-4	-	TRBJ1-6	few	CASSFQGSRDSPLHF	TGTGCCAGCAGTTTTCAGGGCTCCAGGGATTCACCCCTCCACTTT
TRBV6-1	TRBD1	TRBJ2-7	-	CASSFTGDEQYF	TGTGCCAGCAGTTTTACAGGGGACGAGCAGTACTTC
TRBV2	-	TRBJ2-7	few	CASVGGGIYEQYF	TGTGCCAGCGTAGGGGGAGGGATCTACGAGCAGTACTTC
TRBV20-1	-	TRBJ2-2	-	CSAKPGLEHGELFF	TGCAGTGCTAAACCAGGGCTAGAGCACGGGGAGCTGTTTTTT
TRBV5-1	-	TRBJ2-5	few	CASSLVGRGETQYF	TGCGCCAGCAGCTTGGTTGGCAGGGGTGAGACCCAGTACTTC
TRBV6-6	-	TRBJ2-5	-	CASSYTRRTQETQYF	TGTGCCAGCAGTTACACCCGACGTACCCAAGAGACCCAGTACTTC